The 9 T cell receptor beta chains below were found in one sample sequenced in a study of shared clonotypes between healthy human individuals. Clones were sequenced by immunoSEQ multiplex PCR, and TCRdb holds only the in-frame ones, with some missing. The repertoire holds approximately 500,000 clones, with about 85% as singletons. The sequencing input was PBMCs. These receptors were taken from a middle-aged woman in good health. Some clones in this sample may be carry-over from other donors' samples.

The gene calls are TRBV29-1 and TRBJ1-2; possible D gene TRBD1, 6 bases. Trimming took 6 bases from V and 7 from J, leaving 12 bases between them. CDR3 length: 11 residues. Germline V gene data show CDR1 as SQVTM and CDR2 as ANQGSEA. CDR3 sequence: CSVGRGGGYTF. The CDR3 DNA is TGCAGCGTGGGCAGGGGCGGTGGCTACACCTTC.

The rearrangement joins TRBV19 to TRBJ2-1; D remains ambiguous. From germline, CDR1 is LNHDA and CDR2 SQIVND (reference sequence). The CDR3 is 13 amino acids. Deletions cut 1 base from V and 10 bases from J, with 11 bases between. The CDR3 reads CASSIGRAWEQFF. CDR3 DNA: TGTGCCAGTAGTATAGGCCGGGCCTGGGAGCAGTTCTTC.

This chain links TRBV25-1 with TRBJ2-2; TRBD2 is a possible D gene (5 bases). Trimming cost V 6 bases and J 1 base, with 9 bases left between them. CDR1 is MGHDK, CDR2 SYGVNS, per germline. The CDR3 runs 14 residues. The CDR3: CASSPDWNTGELFF. The CDR3 DNA sequence: TGTGCCAGCAGCCCGGACTGGAACACCGGGGAGCTGTTTTTT.

The CDR3 DNA is TGTGCCAGCAGTGATTTAGCGGAGAATGAGCAGTTCTTC. Its translation: CASSDLAENEQFF. The chain carries TRBV25-1 and TRBJ2-1, with D possibly TRBD2 on 6 matching bases. Germline CDR1 MGHDK, CDR2 SYGVNS. V shed 3 bases and J shed 7 bases, with 10 bases lying between them. This CDR3 is 13 amino acids long.

Remarks on this clone: Other DNA sequences in the same sample also yield this CDR3. The chain joins TRBV7-2 to TRBJ2-5; D call uncertain. This CDR3 contains 13 residues. V was clipped by 5 bases and J by 3 bases, with 10 bases between them. Per the germline V gene, CDR1 is SGHTA and CDR2 is FQGNSA. The CDR3 region is CASSIAREETQYF. CDR3 DNA sequence: TGTGCCAGCAGCATCGCCAGAGAAGAGACCCAGTACTTC. Full variable domain (outside the CDR3, taken from reference TRBV7-2 and TRBJ2-5): GAGVSQSPSNKVTEKGKDVELRCDPISGHTALYWYRQSLGQGLEFLIYFQGNSAPDKSGLPSDRFSAERTGGSVSTLTIQRTQQEDSAVYLCASSIAREETQYFGPGTRLLVL.

Comment on this clone: This probably arose from a read error, given a far larger clone one base away. As DNA, the CDR3 is TGTGCCAGCAGTGGCCCCCTGGGGAACTCCTACGAGCAGTACTTC. This sequence encodes CASSGPLGNSYEQYF. The chain links TRBV25-1 to TRBJ2-7, with D uncertain. V gave up 4 bases and J gave up 0 bases, with 13 bases separating them. The CDR3 spans 15 residues. The germline V gene encodes CDR1 MGHDK and CDR2 SYGVNS.

This clone has just one count. This chain uses TRBV18 with TRBJ1-1, with 10 bases identical to TRBD1. The germline CDR1 and CDR2 sequences are KGHSH and LQKENI. This CDR3 is 17 amino acids long. The junction had 7 bases not matched to a gene; V was cut back by 0 bases and J by 3 bases. CDR3 bases: TGTGCCAGCTCACCACCGGGGACAGGGGAATGGTACACTGAAGCTTTCTTT. Translating it yields CASSPPGTGEWYTEAFF.

In the case of this clone: Only one base separates this from a far larger clonotype, so it likely reflects a read error. This same CDR3 is encoded by further DNA sequences in the sample. This chain joins TRBV10-2 and TRBJ1-1, with a possible D match to TRBD1 (5 bases). This CDR3 region has 13 residues. Trimming took 5 bases from V and 1 from J, leaving 8 bases between them. Germline loops: CDR1 WSHSY, CDR2 SAAADI. CDR3 DNA sequence: TGCGCCAGCAGTCCCACAGGGAACACTGAAGCTTTCTTT. As protein: CASSPTGNTEAFF.

The chain has TRBV2 and TRBJ2-3; 11 bases line up with TRBD2. Germline trimming cut 5 bases from V and 6 bases from J; bases unmatched to any gene: 4. This CDR3 has 14 residues. CDR1 and CDR2 (germline): SNHLY, FYNNEI. The CDR3: CASSQLAGADTQYF. DNA of the CDR3: TGTGCCAGCAGTCAACTAGCGGGAGCGGATACGCAGTATTTT.